The next 13 T cell receptor beta chains were all read from a single sample in a study of cytomegalovirus exposure and HLA in healthy donors. Libraries were prepared by immunoSEQ multiplex PCR; TCRdb keeps only in-frame clonotypes and omits some of them. The sample contains about 340,000 clones, roughly 85% of which appear only once. The sequencing input was PBMCs. Receptor source: a woman aged 18-29 years in good health and CMV-seronegative.

The J gene is TRBJ2-3, the V gene TRBV11-2, with TRBD2 identical over 9 bases. V shed 8 bases and J 2 bases; nucleotides not matched to a gene: 8. The CDR3 consists of 15 residues. CDR1 and CDR2 (germline): SGHAT, FQNNGV. CDR3 sequence: CASGRLADITDTQYF. The CDR3 coding sequence is TGTGCCAGCGGAAGACTAGCGGACATCACAGATACGCAGTATTTT.

This chain connects TRBV5-6 to TRBJ2-1, with D possibly matching TRBD1 (5 bases). Per germline, CDR1 SGHDT and CDR2 YYEEEE. The germline V and J ends were trimmed by 4 bases and 5 bases, with 10 bases remaining between them. CDR3 length equals 13 residues. The CDR3, as DNA: TGTGCCAGCAGCGCGGACACAAACAATGAGCAGTTCTTC. Protein product: CASSADTNNEQFF. Full variable domain (missing parts from reference TRBV5-6 and TRBJ2-1): DAGVTQSPTHLIKTRGQQVTLRCSPKSGHDTVSWYQQALGQGPQFIFQYYEEEERQRGNFPDRFSGHQFPNYSSELNVNALLLGDSALYLCASSADTNNEQFFGPGTRLTVL.

The chain recombines TRBV28 with TRBJ2-7, with D perhaps TRBD2 (6 bases). Between the trimmed V and J ends, which lost 5 bases and 5 bases, there was a span of 16 bases. CDR3 length: 14 amino acids. Germline assignment: CDR1 MDHEN and CDR2 SYDVKM. The CDR3 DNA reads as TGTGCCAGCAGTGACGGGTTTAGCGGCCACGAGCAGTACTTC. It yields the protein CASSDGFSGHEQYF.

The rearrangement uses TRBV18 and TRBJ2-2; TRBD1 agrees at 9 bases. Germline assignment: CDR1 KGHSH and CDR2 LQKENI. The CDR3 is 15 residues long. The junction had 1 base not matched to a gene; V was cut back by 1 base and J by 4 bases. CDR3 bases: TGTGCCAGCTCACCACGGACAGGGGTCACCGGGGAGCTGTTTTTT. It codes for CASSPRTGVTGELFF.

The chain links TRBV5-1 to TRBJ2-1; D is unclear. V was trimmed by 1 base and J by 4 bases, leaving 6 bases between them. There are 13 residues in the CDR3. Germline lookup yields CDR1 SGHRS and CDR2 YFSETQ. CDR3 DNA: TGCGCCAGCAGCTTGCAACAGTACAATGAGCAGTTCTTC. Its protein is CASSLQQYNEQFF.

The chain is built from TRBV28 and TRBJ2-2, with TRBD1 matching 7 bases. Germline V CDR1 and CDR2: MDHEN, SYDVKM. This CDR3 region has 13 residues. The trim removed 7 bases at V and 6 bases at J, leaving 5 bases unmatched. The CDR3 region is CASKGATPGELFF. The CDR3 DNA follows: TGTGCCAGCAAGGGGGCGACCCCCGGGGAGCTGTTTTTT.

The chain is built from TRBV7-6 and TRBJ2-1; 7 nucleotides match TRBD2. Germline CDR1 SGHVS, CDR2 FNYEAQ. The trim removed 6 bases at V and 2 bases at J, leaving 4 bases unmatched. The CDR3 is 14 amino acids. CDR3 sequence (DNA): TGTGCCAGCAGTGGGGGAGGGGCCTACAATGAGCAGTTCTTC. Translated: CASSGGGAYNEQFF.

V and J are TRBV6-6 and TRBJ1-5; 11 nucleotides line up with TRBD1. Germline trimming cut 6 bases from V and 2 bases from J; bases unmatched to any gene: 3. Germline V gene sequence: CDR1 MNHNY, CDR2 SVGAGI (reference sequence). The CDR3 covers 15 residues. Written as DNA, the CDR3 is TGTGCCAGCAGAGAGGGACAGGGGGGCAATCAGCCCCAGCATTTT. Residues: CASREGQGGNQPQHF.

The rearrangement joins TRBV6-1 to TRBJ2-2; 9 positions agree with TRBD2. Germline CDR1 reads MNHNS; CDR2 reads SASEGT. The trim removed 1 base at V and 5 bases at J, leaving 8 bases unmatched. CDR3 length: 17 amino acids. CDR3 sequence (DNA): TGTGCCAGCAGTGAAGGCTTGACTAGCGGTTGGACCGGGGAGCTGTTTTTT. Translating gives CASSEGLTSGWTGELFF.

V gene TRBV6-5 combines with J gene TRBJ2-3; D possibly corresponds to TRBD2 (6 bases). V was clipped by 7 bases and J by 0 bases, with 14 bases between them. Germline lookup yields CDR1 MNHEY and CDR2 SVGAGI. The CDR3 sequence is 15 residues long. CDR3 residues: CASTAASGSTDTQYF. In DNA, the CDR3 is TGTGCCAGCACCGCGGCAAGCGGGAGCACAGATACGCAGTATTTT.

Remarks on this clone: At one end, the junction sequence differs from germline, possibly due to a read error. The V call is TRBV18, the J call TRBJ2-2, with D hard to call. The germline V gene has CDR1 KGHSH and CDR2 LQKENI. The CDR3 length is 14 residues. The CDR3 region is CASSPRPGDGELFF. For the CDR3, the DNA is TGTGCCAGCTCCCCACGCCCGGGTGACGGGGAGCTGTTTTTT.

The chain recombines TRBV5-6 with TRBJ2-7; D remains ambiguous. Germline V gives CDR1 SGHDT, CDR2 YYEEEE. V was clipped by 4 bases and J by 1 base, with 12 bases between them. This CDR3 region has 14 residues. The CDR3 reads CASSPDNPSYEQYF. The DNA of the CDR3 is TGTGCCAGCAGCCCTGACAACCCTTCCTACGAGCAGTACTTC.

For this clone: The same CDR3 arises from other DNA sequences in this sample as well. The chain employs TRBV20-1 and TRBJ2-7, with TRBD2 as a possible D gene (6 bases). Trimming took off 3 bases at V and 3 bases at J, with 6 bases between the two ends. This CDR3 has 11 amino acids. Germline CDR1 is DFQATT and CDR2 is SNEGSKA (reference sequence). The CDR3 protein is CSASGSYEQYF. Here the CDR3 DNA reads TGCAGTGCTAGCGGGAGCTACGAGCAGTACTTC.